These T cell receptor beta chains were read from a single sample in a study of blood T cell repertoires in COVID-19. Assay: immunoSEQ multiplex PCR; the TCRdb copy retains only in-frame clones and omits some. Here the sample spans tens of thousands of clones, around 73% being singletons. The sample consisted of peripheral blood. The receptors were gathered from a woman between 55 and 75 years old with acute or convalescent COVID-19. CDR3s include the opening cysteine and the closing phenylalanine or tryptophan. D genes are given only for firm matches. Clone sizes are given selectively: once, few, many, or a class where the clone is expanded.

d_call j_call v_call clone_size cdr3_aa cdr3_nt
TRBD1 TRBJ2-2 TRBV19 NA CASRARQGRTGELFF TGTGCCAGTAGGGCGCGACAGGGGAGGACCGGGGAGCTGTTTTTT
NA TRBJ1-5 TRBV30 NA CAWSVESHQPQHF TGTGCCTGGAGTGTGGAGAGCCATCAGCCCCAGCATTTT
TRBD2 TRBJ2-2 TRBV4-1 NA CASSQVEWGSGGEAGELFF TGCGCCAGCAGCCAAGTAGAGTGGGGCAGCGGGGGGGAGGCCGGGGAGCTGTTTTTT
NA TRBJ2-5 TRBV5-1 NA CASSILREETQYF TGCGCCAGCAGTATCCTGAGGGAAGAGACCCAGTACTTC
NA TRBJ2-1 TRBV5-8 once CASSLGRSYNEQFF TGTGCCAGCAGCTTGGGACGGAGCTACAATGAGCAGTTCTTC
NA TRBJ1-6 TRBV19 NA CASSIGGAGSPLHF TGTGCCAGTAGTATTGGGGGGGCAGGCTCACCCCTCCACTTT
TRBD2 TRBJ2-7 TRBV5-6 few CASIPLAGGDEQYF TGTGCCAGCATCCCACTAGCGGGGGGTGACGAGCAGTACTTC
NA TRBJ2-1 TRBV7-8 few CASSLDLNNEQFF TGTGCCAGCAGCTTAGACTTAAACAATGAGCAGTTCTTC
TRBD1 TRBJ2-7 TRBV10-3 NA CATGQTSYEQYF TGTGCCACGGGACAGACCTCCTACGAGCAGTACTTC
NA TRBJ1-6 TRBV27 few CASSLYMGGAYNSPLHF TGTGCCAGCAGTTTATATATGGGAGGCGCCTATAATTCACCCCTCCACTTT
TRBD1 TRBJ1-6 TRBV19 NA CASSSSGSGGASVPLHF TGTGCCAGTAGTTCGTCGGGTTCAGGGGGCGCGAGTGTACCCCTCCACTTT
NA TRBJ2-5 TRBV5-5 NA CASSFEGVKGETQYF TGTGCCAGCAGCTTCGAAGGGGTTAAGGGAGAGACCCAGTACTTC
TRBD1 TRBJ1-2 TRBV12-3/TRBV12-4 NA CASSQDRTYGYTF TGTGCCAGCAGTCAGGACAGGACCTATGGCTACACCTTC
NA TRBJ1-2 TRBV18 NA CASSPFDEGEYGYTF TGTGCCAGCTCACCCTTCGATGAGGGCGAATATGGCTACACCTTC
TRBD2 TRBJ2-1 TRBV3-1/TRBV3-2 NA CASSQGHLAGGLNNEQFF TGTGCCAGCAGCCAAGGTCACCTAGCGGGGGGGCTCAACAATGAGCAGTTCTTC
TRBD2 TRBJ2-3 TRBV4-2 NA CASSQVARGGTPDTQYF TGTGCCAGCAGCCAGGTGGCGCGCGGGGGGACGCCAGATACGCAGTATTTT
TRBD1 TRBJ1-2 TRBV6-6 NA CASIGTGLNYGYTF TGTGCCAGCATCGGGACAGGCCTTAACTATGGCTACACCTTC
NA TRBJ2-7 TRBV2 NA CASSVQIRYEQYF TGTGCCAGCAGTGTGCAGATCCGCTACGAGCAGTACTTC
NA TRBJ1-2 TRBV13 once CASSPWPGDQYGYTF TGTGCCAGCAGCCCCTGGCCGGGGGACCAGTATGGCTACACCTTC
NA TRBJ2-4 TRBV27 NA CASRKDSGVGAKNIQYF TGTGCCAGCAGAAAAGATTCCGGAGTAGGAGCCAAAAACATTCAGTACTTC
TRBD1 TRBJ2-3 TRBV7-8 NA CASSTGQGKDTQYF TGTGCCAGCAGCACGGGACAGGGGAAAGATACGCAGTATTTT
NA TRBJ2-7 TRBV2 NA CASSVNYEQYF TGTGCCAGCAGTGTCAACTACGAGCAGTACTTC
TRBD1 TRBJ1-2 TRBV11-2 NA CASSLDSGGVNGYTF TGTGCCAGCAGCTTAGATTCAGGGGGAGTGAATGGCTACACCTTC
TRBD1 TRBJ1-1 TRBV9 NA CASSTGTGKNTEAFF TGTGCCAGCAGCACCGGGACAGGCAAGAACACTGAAGCTTTCTTT
NA TRBJ1-6 TRBV9 few CASSVAPGETDNSPLHF TGTGCCAGCAGCGTAGCGCCGGGGGAGACCGATAATTCACCCCTCCACTTT
TRBD1 TRBJ2-2 TRBV3-1/TRBV3-2 few CASRPHDRDRTGELFF TGTGCCAGCAGACCTCATGACAGGGATAGAACCGGGGAGCTGTTTTTT
NA TRBJ2-7 TRBV5-1 NA CASSLAGVRGTYEQYF TGCGCCAGCAGCTTGGCCGGAGTCAGGGGAACCTACGAGCAGTACTTC
NA TRBJ1-1 TRBV5-1 NA CASSLAGGNTEAFF TGCGCCAGCAGCTTGGCCGGGGGGAACACTGAAGCTTTCTTT
NA TRBJ2-2 TRBV7-9 NA CASSLVAGLTGELFF TGTGCCAGCAGCTTAGTTGCAGGCCTCACCGGGGAGCTGTTTTTT
NA TRBJ2-3 TRBV27 NA CASSPRDSDGDTQYF TGTGCCAGCAGTCCGCGGGATTCCGACGGAGATACGCAGTATTTT
NA TRBJ1-5 TRBV14 NA CASSLTGNQPQHF TGTGCCAGCAGCCTTACAGGGAATCAGCCCCAGCATTTT
NA TRBJ1-6 TRBV5-8 NA CASTFTGRGSPLHF TGTGCCAGCACCTTCACAGGGAGAGGATCACCCCTCCACTTT
TRBD1 TRBJ1-4 TRBV5-1 NA CASSSGQGANEKLFF TGCGCCAGCAGCTCGGGACAGGGGGCAAATGAAAAACTGTTTTTT
NA TRBJ1-2 TRBV3-1/TRBV3-2 NA CASSQGQGWGYGYTF TGTGCCAGCAGCCAAGGGCAGGGATGGGGCTATGGCTACACCTTC
NA TRBJ2-3 TRBV28 NA CASTLPGQGFTDTQYF TGTGCCAGCACTTTACCGGGCCAGGGATTCACAGATACGCAGTATTTT
NA TRBJ1-1 TRBV19 once CASSLRRGTEAFF TGTGCCAGTAGTCTACGCAGGGGAACTGAAGCTTTCTTT
TRBD1 TRBJ1-5 TRBV6-5 NA CASRRGDRSNQPQHF TGTGCCAGCAGAAGGGGGGACAGAAGCAATCAGCCCCAGCATTTT
TRBD1 TRBJ1-4 TRBV19 few CASSLTGSREKLFF TGTGCCAGTAGCTTGACAGGGTCTCGTGAAAAACTGTTTTTT
NA TRBJ2-5 TRBV29-1 few CSVRAELETQYF TGCAGCGTCAGGGCAGAGCTAGAGACCCAGTACTTC
NA TRBJ2-2 TRBV19 NA CASSTQGPGELFF TGTGCCAGTAGTACACAGGGACCCGGGGAGCTGTTTTTT
TRBD2 TRBJ2-7 TRBV3-1/TRBV3-2 NA CASSQAASGSYEQYF TGTGCCAGCAGCCAAGCGGCTAGCGGGAGTTACGAGCAGTACTTC
NA TRBJ2-1 TRBV5-1 NA CASAQAGSSYNEQFF TGCGCCAGCGCCCAAGCGGGCTCCTCCTACAATGAGCAGTTCTTC
TRBD1 TRBJ2-4 TRBV11-2 NA CASSSPGQGNIQYF TGTGCCAGCAGCTCCCCCGGACAGGGTAACATTCAGTACTTC
NA TRBJ1-1 TRBV3-1/TRBV3-2 once CAIGGVGTEAFF TGTGCCATTGGAGGGGTTGGCACTGAAGCTTTCTTT
TRBD1 TRBJ1-1 TRBV5-1 NA CASRDREATEAFF TGCGCCAGCAGAGACAGGGAGGCCACTGAAGCTTTCTTT
NA TRBJ1-2 TRBV21-1 NA CASSPFGQGPIKAGYTF TGTGCCAGCAGCCCCTTTGGACAGGGGCCCATAAAGGCGGGCTACACCTTC
NA TRBJ2-7 TRBV6-5 few CASSPPGQSTRQYF TGTGCCAGCAGTCCCCCGGGACAATCTACGAGGCAGTACTTC
TRBD2 TRBJ2-7 TRBV6-6 few CASSTLGGKEQYF TGTGCCAGCAGCACCCTGGGAGGGAAGGAGCAGTACTTC
TRBD1 TRBJ1-5 TRBV5-4 NA CASSRDRDGQPQHF TGTGCCAGCAGCAGGGACAGGGATGGTCAGCCCCAGCATTTT
NA TRBJ1-3 TRBV19 NA CASKGHLFSGNTIYF TGTGCCAGTAAAGGACACTTATTCTCTGGAAACACCATATATTTT
TRBD2 TRBJ2-1 TRBV10-3 NA CATSLGSGGAGTYNEQFF TGTGCCACGTCCCTGGGTAGCGGGGGGGCTGGCACGTACAATGAGCAGTTCTTC
TRBD1 TRBJ1-1 TRBV10-3 few CAIRDRETEAFF TGTGCCATCAGAGACAGGGAAACTGAAGCTTTCTTT
NA TRBJ2-7 TRBV11-3 NA CASSLEAGEQYF TGTGCCAGCAGCTTAGAAGCGGGCGAGCAGTACTTC
NA TRBJ2-5 TRBV7-3 once CASRPHVDTGTQYF TGTGCCAGCAGACCCCACGTGGACACCGGGACCCAGTACTTC
TRBD1 TRBJ1-2 TRBV5-6 NA CASSSLSGQGARGYGYTF TGTGCCAGCAGCTCCCTGTCGGGACAGGGGGCGCGGGGCTATGGCTACACCTTC
NA TRBJ2-5 TRBV20-1 NA CSAYRETQYF TGCAGTGCTTACAGGGAGACCCAGTACTTC